Listed here is a single TCR beta chain. The antigen is unknown. The data originate from a study of CD8 T cells in Susac syndrome. About the research overall: Among the Susac syndrome patients sequenced, about 6 had active disease and roughly 8 were in remission. Study-wide results and limits: Repertoires of Susac syndrome CD4+ T cells lacked clonal expansion.

V trimming: 3 bases; J trimming: 0 bases; junction bases outside the gene matches: 3. Germline CDR1 DFQATT, CDR2 SNEGSKA (reference sequence). CDR3 length equals 15 residues. Patients with Susac syndrome met the recently defined diagnostic criteria for definite or probable disease. The RNA, about 0.45 to 1 ug, was put through reverse transcription using random hexamers. Across 54 Vbeta and 13 Jbeta, TCR beta CDR3 was amplified with immunoSEQ multiplex PCR. MiXCR, run by TCRdb on the immunoSEQ multiplex PCR reads, gives a single entry per CDR3 protein. The table has about 160,000 distinct CDR3 sequences, more than 95% seen once.

The chain combines TRBV20-1 with TRBJ2-3; 10 bases match TRBD2. Sequencing used CD4+ T cells from PBMCs. The receptor comes from a human donor with Susac syndrome. CDR3 bases: TGCAGTGCTAGTAGCGGGGGGTGGAGCACAGATACGCAGTATTTT. Translating gives CSASSGGWSTDTQYF.